The entry that follows covers one TCR beta chain sequence. Per the authors' pipeline: From reference gene primer amplification, estimates of nucleated cell counts were derived. Profiling relied on immunoSEQ multiplex PCR, and the TCRdb table lists in-frame clones only, not all of them. V, J and clone size are taken as reported in that table, and D and trimming were inferred from the DNA itself. The sample includes about 70,000 clones, 70% to 85% seen only once; the top ten take approximately 0.83%. This CDR3 has 15 amino acids. Germline CDR1 reads SGHTA; CDR2 reads FQGTGA. The ends lost 2 bases at V and 6 bases at J; junction bases unmatched: 10. This sample is drawn from a study of blood T cell repertoires in COVID-19. Study overall: Samples came from the United States, Italy and Spain, spanning acute and convalescent COVID-19. PBMCs, B-cell-depleted T cells, or T cells provided the cDNA or gDNA that made up the material.

This receptor was taken from a woman between 65 and 79 years old with acute or convalescent COVID-19. The V call is TRBV7-3, the J call TRBJ2-7; 7 bases are shared with TRBD2. Sequencing was carried out using peripheral blood. CDR3 bases: TGTGCCAGCAGCTTACTGGGCGGGAGTAAGGCCGAGCAGTACTTC. Translated, it gives CASSLLGGSKAEQYF.